This T cell receptor beta chain was captured in a study of cytomegalovirus exposure and HLA in healthy donors. Germline CDR1 is WNHNN and CDR2 is SYGVQD (reference sequence). The germline V and J ends were trimmed by 3 bases and 1 base, with 11 bases remaining between them. This CDR3 comprises 15 residues. PCR primers comprised 60 Vbeta and 13 Jbeta primers. The method was immunoSEQ multiplex PCR; TCRdb's version includes in-frame clones alone and lacks a portion of them. This table holds about 140,000 clones, about 80% found once. Study conclusions and caveats: Per a later analysis, about 18,000 TCR beta sequences showed association with HLA alleles at 0.05 false discovery rate. Researchers reported in a later analysis that a missense DCLRE1C variant was tied to TCR beta V- and J-gene trimming.

On this clone: Its cognate antigen is unknown.

The origin of this receptor is a man aged 40-49 years in good health and CMV-seronegative. Sequencing was done on a sample of PBMCs. The gene calls are TRBV10-1 and TRBJ2-3, with D maybe TRBD2 (5 bases). This chain's CDR3 is CASSDGEWGTDTQYF. The CDR3 DNA follows: TGCGCCAGCAGTGATGGGGAGTGGGGCACAGATACGCAGTATTTT.